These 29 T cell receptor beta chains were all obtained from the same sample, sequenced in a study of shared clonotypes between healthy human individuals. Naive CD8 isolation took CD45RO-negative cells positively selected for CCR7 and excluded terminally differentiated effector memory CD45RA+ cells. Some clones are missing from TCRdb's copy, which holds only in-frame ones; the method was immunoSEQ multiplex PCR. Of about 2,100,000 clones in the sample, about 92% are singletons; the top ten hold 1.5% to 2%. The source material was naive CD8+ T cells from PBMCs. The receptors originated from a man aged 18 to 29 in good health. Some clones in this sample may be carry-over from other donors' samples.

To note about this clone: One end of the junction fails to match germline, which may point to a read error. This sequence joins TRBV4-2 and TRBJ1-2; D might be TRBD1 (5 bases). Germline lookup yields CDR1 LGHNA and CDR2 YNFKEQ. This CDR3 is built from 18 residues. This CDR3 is CASSEELLEPGLKYGYTF. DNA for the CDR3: TGTGCCAGCAGCGAAGAGCTCCTGGAACCGGGACTGAAGTATGGCTACACCTTC.

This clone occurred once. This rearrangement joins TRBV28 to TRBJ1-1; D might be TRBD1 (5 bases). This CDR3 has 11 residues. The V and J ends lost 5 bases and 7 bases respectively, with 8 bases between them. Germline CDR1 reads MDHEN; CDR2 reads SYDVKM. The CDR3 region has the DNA TGTGCCAGCAGTCGGGACGATGAAGCTTTCTTT. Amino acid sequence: CASSRDDEAFF. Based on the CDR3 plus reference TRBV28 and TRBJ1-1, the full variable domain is DVKVTQSSRYLVKRTGEKVFLECVQDMDHENMFWYRQDPGLGLRLIYFSYDVKMKEKGDIPEGYSVSREKKERFSLILESASTNQTSMYLCASSRDDEAFFGQGTRLTVV.

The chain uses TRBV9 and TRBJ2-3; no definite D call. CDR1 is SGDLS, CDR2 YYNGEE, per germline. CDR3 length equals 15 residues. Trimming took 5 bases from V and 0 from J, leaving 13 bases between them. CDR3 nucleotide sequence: TGTGCCAGCAGACCGACTCAGATTAGCACAGATACGCAGTATTTT. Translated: CASRPTQISTDTQYF.

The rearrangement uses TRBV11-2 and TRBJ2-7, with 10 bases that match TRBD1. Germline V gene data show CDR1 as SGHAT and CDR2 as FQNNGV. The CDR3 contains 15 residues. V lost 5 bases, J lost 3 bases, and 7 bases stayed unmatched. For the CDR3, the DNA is TGTGCCAGCAGCCTCGACAGGGGGCGAAGCTACGAGCAGTACTTC. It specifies CASSLDRGRSYEQYF.

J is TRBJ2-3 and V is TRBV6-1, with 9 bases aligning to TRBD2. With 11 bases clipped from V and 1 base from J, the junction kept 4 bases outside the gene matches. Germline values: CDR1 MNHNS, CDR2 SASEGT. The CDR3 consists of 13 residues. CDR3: CACRTSGTDTQYF. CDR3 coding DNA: TGTGCCTGCCGGACTAGCGGCACAGATACGCAGTATTTT.

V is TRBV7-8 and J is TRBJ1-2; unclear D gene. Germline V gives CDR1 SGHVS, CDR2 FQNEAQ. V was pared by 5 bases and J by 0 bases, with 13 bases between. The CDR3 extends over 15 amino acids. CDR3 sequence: CASSPGPYSNYGYTF. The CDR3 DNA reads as TGTGCCAGCAGCCCCGGGCCTTACTCTAACTATGGCTACACCTTC.

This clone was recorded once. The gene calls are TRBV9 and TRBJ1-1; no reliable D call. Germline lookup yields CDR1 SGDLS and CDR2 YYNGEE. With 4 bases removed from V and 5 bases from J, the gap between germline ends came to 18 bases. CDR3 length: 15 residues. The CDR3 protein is CASSPRRVGFTEAFF. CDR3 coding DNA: TGTGCCAGCAGCCCCCGTAGGGTTGGGTTTACTGAAGCTTTCTTT.

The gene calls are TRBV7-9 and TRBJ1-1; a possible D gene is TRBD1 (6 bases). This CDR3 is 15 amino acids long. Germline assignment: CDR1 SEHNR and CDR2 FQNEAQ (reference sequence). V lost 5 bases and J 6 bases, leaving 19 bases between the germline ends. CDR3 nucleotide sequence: TGTGCCAGCAGCCCCCCATCGGGGGCTCAGTCTGAAGCTTTCTTT. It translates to CASSPPSGAQSEAFF.

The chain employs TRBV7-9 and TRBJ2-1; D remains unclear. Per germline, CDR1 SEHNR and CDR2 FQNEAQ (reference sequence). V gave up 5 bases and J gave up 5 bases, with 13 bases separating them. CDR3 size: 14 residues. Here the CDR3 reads CASSIPGVDNEQFF. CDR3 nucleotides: TGTGCCAGCAGCATTCCGGGTGTTGACAATGAGCAGTTCTTC.

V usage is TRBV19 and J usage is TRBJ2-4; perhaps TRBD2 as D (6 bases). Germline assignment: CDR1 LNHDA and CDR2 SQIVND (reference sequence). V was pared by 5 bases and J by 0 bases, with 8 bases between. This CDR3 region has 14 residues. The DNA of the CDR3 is TGTGCCAGTAGTGGGGGACTAGCCAAAAACATTCAGTACTTC. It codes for CASSGGLAKNIQYF.

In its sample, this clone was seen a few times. The chain's CDR3 is CASSLTSGTSYEQYF. Written as DNA, the CDR3 is TGTGCCAGCAGCTTGACTAGCGGGACTTCCTACGAGCAGTACTTC. The chain recombines TRBV7-9 with TRBJ2-7; TRBD2 matches at 11 bases. The V gene end was trimmed by 3 bases and the J gene end by 1 base; junction bases not matched to a gene: 2. This CDR3 has 15 amino acids. Germline CDR1 is SEHNR and CDR2 is FQNEAQ (reference sequence).

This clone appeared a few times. As DNA, the CDR3 is TGTGCCAGCAGAACCGGGACAGGCGAGTATGGCTACACCTTC. This encodes CASRTGTGEYGYTF. The V gene is TRBV27, the J gene TRBJ1-2; 8 bases match TRBD1. Unmatched junction bases numbered 8, after V lost 6 bases and J lost 5 bases. Germline V gives CDR1 MNHEY, CDR2 SMNVEV (reference sequence). CDR3 length: 14 residues.

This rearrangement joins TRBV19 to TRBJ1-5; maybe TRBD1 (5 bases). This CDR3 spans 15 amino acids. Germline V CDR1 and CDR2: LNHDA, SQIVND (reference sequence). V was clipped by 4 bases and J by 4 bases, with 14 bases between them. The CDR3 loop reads CASSTDISGNQPQHF. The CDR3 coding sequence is TGTGCCAGTAGTACCGACATATCAGGGAATCAGCCCCAGCATTTT.

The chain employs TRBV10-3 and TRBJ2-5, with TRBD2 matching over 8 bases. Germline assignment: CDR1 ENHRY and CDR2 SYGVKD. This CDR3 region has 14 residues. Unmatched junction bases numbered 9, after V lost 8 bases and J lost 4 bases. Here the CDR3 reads CAIGKVAGSETQYF. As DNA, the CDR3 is TGTGCCATCGGAAAGGTAGCGGGATCAGAGACCCAGTACTTC.

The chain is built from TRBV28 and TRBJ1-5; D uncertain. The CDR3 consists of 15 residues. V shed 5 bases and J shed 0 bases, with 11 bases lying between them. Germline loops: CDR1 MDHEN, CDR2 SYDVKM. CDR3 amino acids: CASSPGTYSNQPQHF. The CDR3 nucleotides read TGTGCCAGCAGTCCGGGAACGTATAGCAATCAGCCCCAGCATTTT.

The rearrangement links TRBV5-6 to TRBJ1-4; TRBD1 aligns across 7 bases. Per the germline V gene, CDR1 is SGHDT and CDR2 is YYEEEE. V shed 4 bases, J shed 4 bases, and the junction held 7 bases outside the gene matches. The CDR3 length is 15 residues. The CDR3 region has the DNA TGTGCCAGCAGCGGCCCGGGACAGCTTAATGAAAAACTGTTTTTT. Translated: CASSGPGQLNEKLFF.

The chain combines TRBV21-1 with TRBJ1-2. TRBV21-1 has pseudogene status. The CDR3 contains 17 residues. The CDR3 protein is CASSKATGFGRDYGYTF. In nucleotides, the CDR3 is TGTGCCAGCAGCAAAGCTACAGGTTTTGGGCGGGACTATGGCTACACCTTC.

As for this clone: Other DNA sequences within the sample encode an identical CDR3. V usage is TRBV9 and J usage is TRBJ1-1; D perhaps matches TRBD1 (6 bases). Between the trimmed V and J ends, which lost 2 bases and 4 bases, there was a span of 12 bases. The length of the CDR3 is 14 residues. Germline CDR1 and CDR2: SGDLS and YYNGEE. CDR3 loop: CASSVGGAGTEAFF. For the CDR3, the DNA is TGTGCCAGCAGCGTTGGGGGCGCGGGCACTGAAGCTTTCTTT. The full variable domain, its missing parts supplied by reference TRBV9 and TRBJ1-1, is DSGVTQTPKHLITATGQRVTLRCSPRSGDLSVYWYQQSLDQGLQFLIQYYNGEERAKGNILERFSAQQFPDLHSELNLSSLELGDSALYFCASSVGGAGTEAFFGQGTRLTVV.

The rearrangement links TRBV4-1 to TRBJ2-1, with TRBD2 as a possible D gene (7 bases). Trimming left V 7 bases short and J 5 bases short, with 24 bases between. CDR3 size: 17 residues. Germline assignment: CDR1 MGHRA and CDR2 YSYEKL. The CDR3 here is CASNRPTRGGEDNEQFF. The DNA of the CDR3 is TGCGCCAGCAACCGACCAACCCGAGGGGGGGAGGACAATGAGCAGTTCTTC.

In DNA, the CDR3 is TGCGCCAGCAGCCAAGGAACAGGGTTGGACGAGCAGTACTTC. It specifies CASSQGTGLDEQYF. The rearrangement links TRBV4-1 to TRBJ2-7; D perhaps matches TRBD1 (6 bases). This CDR3 has 14 residues. The V end was cut by 1 base, the J end by 5 bases, with 12 bases between. Per the germline V gene, CDR1 is MGHRA and CDR2 is YSYEKL.

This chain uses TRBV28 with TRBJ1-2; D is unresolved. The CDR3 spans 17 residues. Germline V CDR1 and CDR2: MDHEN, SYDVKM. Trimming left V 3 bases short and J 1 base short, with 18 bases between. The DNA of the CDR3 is TGTGCCAGCAGTTTCCTTCCTGGGATCGGCGTTAACTATGGCTACACCTTC. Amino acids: CASSFLPGIGVNYGYTF.

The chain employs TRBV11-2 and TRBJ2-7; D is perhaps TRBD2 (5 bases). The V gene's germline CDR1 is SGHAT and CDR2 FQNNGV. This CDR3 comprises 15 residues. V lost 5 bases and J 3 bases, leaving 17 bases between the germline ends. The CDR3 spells CASSRDPSTFYEQYF. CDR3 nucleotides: TGTGCCAGCAGCCGGGATCCTTCAACCTTCTACGAGCAGTACTTC.

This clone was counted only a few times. CDR3 DNA: TGCGCCAGCAGCTTGGCTACGGGAACTGAAGCTTTCTTT. The encoded protein is CASSLATGTEAFF. The chain is built from TRBV5-1 and TRBJ1-1; no firm D call. Trimming removed 0 bases from V and 5 bases from J, with 8 bases in between. CDR1 and CDR2 from the germline V gene are SGHRS and YFSETQ. CDR3 length equals 13 residues.

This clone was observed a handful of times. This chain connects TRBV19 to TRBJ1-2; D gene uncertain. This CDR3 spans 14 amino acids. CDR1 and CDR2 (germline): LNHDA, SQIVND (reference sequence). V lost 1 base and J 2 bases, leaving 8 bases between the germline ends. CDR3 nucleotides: TGTGCCAGTAGTATAGCCCAGTCAAACTATGGCTACACCTTC. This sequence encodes CASSIAQSNYGYTF.

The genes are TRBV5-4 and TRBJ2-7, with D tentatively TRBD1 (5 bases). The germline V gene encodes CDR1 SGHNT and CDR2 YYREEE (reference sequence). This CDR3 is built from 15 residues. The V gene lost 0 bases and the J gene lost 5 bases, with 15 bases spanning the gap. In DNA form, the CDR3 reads TGTGCCAGCAGCTTGGTTGGGAAAGGGGCCCACGAGCAGTACTTC. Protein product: CASSLVGKGAHEQYF.

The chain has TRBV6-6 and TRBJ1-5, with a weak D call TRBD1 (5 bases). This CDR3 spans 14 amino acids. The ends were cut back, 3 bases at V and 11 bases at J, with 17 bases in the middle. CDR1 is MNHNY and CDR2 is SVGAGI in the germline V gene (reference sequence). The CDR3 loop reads CASSYSGGGEAQHF. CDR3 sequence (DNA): TGTGCCAGCAGTTATTCCGGGGGAGGGGAAGCCCAGCATTTT.

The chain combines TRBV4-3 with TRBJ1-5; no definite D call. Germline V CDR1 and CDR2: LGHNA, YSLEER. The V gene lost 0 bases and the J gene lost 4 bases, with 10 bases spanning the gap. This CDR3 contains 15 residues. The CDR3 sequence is CASSQDRSANQPQHF. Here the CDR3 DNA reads TGCGCCAGCAGCCAAGATAGGTCGGCAAATCAGCCCCAGCATTTT.

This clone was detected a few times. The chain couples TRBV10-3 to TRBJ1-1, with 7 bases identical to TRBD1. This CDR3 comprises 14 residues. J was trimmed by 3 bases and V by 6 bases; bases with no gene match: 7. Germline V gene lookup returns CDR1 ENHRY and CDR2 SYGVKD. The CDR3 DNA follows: TGTGCCATCAGGCCAGGGGGGGAAGACACTGAAGCTTTCTTT. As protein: CAIRPGGEDTEAFF.

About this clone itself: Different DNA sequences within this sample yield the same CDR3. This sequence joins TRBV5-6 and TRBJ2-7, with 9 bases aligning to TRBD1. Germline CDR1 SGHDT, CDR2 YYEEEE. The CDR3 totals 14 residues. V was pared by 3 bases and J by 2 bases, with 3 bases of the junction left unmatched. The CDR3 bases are TGTGCCAGCAGCTCCGGGACAGGGCCCTACGAGCAGTACTTC. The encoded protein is CASSSGTGPYEQYF.